This TCR beta chain was identified in a study of graft-versus-host responses after intestinal transplantation. Study details: The transplants performed in recipients were multivisceral, liver-intestinal, or isolated intestinal.

The authors seeded approximately 200,000 CFSE-labeled responder cells together with approximately 200,000 irradiated stimulator cells tagged with violet dye. Per the germline V gene, CDR1 is SGHVS and CDR2 is FNYEAQ. Trimming left V 4 bases short and J 5 bases short, with 15 bases between. The CDR3 runs 14 residues. Measured with immunoSEQ multiplex PCR; TCRdb has only the in-frame clones, and not every one. The sample has about 10,000 clones, around a third seen once; the top ten hold about 13%. The clonotype was recovered from a human patient who received an intestinal transplant. This chain joins TRBV7-6 and TRBJ2-7; tentatively, D is TRBD1 (6 bases). Sequencing was performed on alloreactive CD8+ T cells from a mixed lymphocyte reaction culture, taken before intestinal transplant. Subset specified: CFSE-low proliferating T cells sorted from roughly 6-day pre-transplant mixed lymphocyte reaction (GvH or HvG direction). CDR3 in amino acids: CASSYKPGHHEQYF. DNA for the CDR3: TGTGCCAGCAGCTATAAGCCGGGACACCACGAGCAGTACTTC.